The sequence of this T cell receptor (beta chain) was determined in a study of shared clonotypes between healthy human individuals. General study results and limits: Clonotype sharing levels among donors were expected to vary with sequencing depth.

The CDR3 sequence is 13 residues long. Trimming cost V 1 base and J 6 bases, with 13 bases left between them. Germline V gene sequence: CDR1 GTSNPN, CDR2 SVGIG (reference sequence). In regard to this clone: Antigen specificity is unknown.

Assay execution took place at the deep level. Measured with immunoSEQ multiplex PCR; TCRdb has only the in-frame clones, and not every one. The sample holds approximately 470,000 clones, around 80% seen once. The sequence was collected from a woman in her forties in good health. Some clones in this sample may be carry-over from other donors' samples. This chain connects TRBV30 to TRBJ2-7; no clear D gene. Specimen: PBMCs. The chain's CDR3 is CAWSGSSESEQYF. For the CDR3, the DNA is TGTGCCTGGAGTGGGTCCTCCGAAAGCGAGCAGTACTTC.